This T cell receptor beta chain was sequenced in a study of spatial heterogeneity in lung cancer. Turning to the study itself: Tumor-region counts of TCR transcripts tracked strongly with a T cell module score from matched bulk RNA-seq.

Germline loops: CDR1 LGHDT, CDR2 YNNKEL (reference sequence). This CDR3 is 12 amino acids long. V lost 5 bases, J lost 7 bases, and 12 bases lay in between. Regarding time point: sample taken at primary tumor resection. Study-level points and caveats: For expanded intratumoral alpha and beta TCRs, counts tracked tumor mutation counts.

About this clonotype itself: The antigen is undetermined.

TCRdb reanalysed the 5' RACE reads using MiXCR and keeps one entry per CDR3 protein. The repertoire holds 20,000 to 25,000 distinct CDR3 sequences, with 4% to 5.5% as singletons. The gene calls are TRBV3-1 and TRBJ2-7; D remains ambiguous. The specimen comprised lung tumor tissue, sampled at surgery. The TCR originated in a male donor with early-stage non-small cell lung cancer. CDR3 sequence: CASSSLLGEQYF. The DNA of the CDR3 is TGTGCCAGCAGCTCCCTCCTGGGAGAGCAGTACTTC.